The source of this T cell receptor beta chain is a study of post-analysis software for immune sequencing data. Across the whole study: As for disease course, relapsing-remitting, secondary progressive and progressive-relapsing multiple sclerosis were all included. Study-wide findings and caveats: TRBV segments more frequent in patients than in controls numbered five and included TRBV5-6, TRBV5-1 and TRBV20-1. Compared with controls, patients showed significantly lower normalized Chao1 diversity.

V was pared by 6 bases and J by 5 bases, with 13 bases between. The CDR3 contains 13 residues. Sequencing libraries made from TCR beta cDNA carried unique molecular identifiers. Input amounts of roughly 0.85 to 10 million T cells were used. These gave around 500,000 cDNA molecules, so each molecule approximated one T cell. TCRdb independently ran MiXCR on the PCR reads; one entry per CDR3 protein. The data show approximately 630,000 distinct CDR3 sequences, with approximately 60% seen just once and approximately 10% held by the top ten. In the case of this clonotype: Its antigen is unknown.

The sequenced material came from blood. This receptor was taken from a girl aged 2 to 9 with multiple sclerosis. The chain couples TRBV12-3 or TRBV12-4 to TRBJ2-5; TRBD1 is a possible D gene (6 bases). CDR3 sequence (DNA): TGTGCCAGCAGCAAAACAGGGCCGGAGACCCAGTACTTC. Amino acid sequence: CASSKTGPETQYF.